Below are 27 T cell receptor beta chains sequenced from a single sample in a study of T cells in Graves' hyperthyroidism and ophthalmopathy. It was RNA transcripts that yielded the amplified TCR beta CDR3 regions. Initially, a first-round RT-PCR of the TCR CDR3 employed the HTBI primer set. TCRdb reprocessed the multiplex PCR reads via MiXCR and lists one record per CDR3 protein. There are roughly 750,000 distinct CDR3 sequences in the sample; around 15% occur only once, and over 7.5% lies in the top ten. What was sequenced was blood. These receptors all stem from a man in his late teens or twenties with Graves' hyperthyroidism.

This sequence joins TRBV19 and TRBJ1-2, with 9 nucleotides matching TRBD1. The germline V gene has CDR1 LNHDA and CDR2 SQIVND (reference sequence). This CDR3 comprises 13 residues. With 6 bases clipped from V and 8 bases from J, the junction kept 7 bases outside the gene matches. CDR3 nucleotide sequence: TGTGCCAGTAGGTGGGACAGGGTAGGAGGCTACACCTTC. It specifies CASRWDRVGGYTF.

This clonotype was observed at least ten times. V and J are TRBV20-1 and TRBJ2-7; D is uncertain. Germline V gene sequence: CDR1 DFQATT, CDR2 SNEGSKA (reference sequence). The CDR3 is 11 residues long. The germline V and J ends were trimmed by 2 bases and 1 base, with 3 bases remaining between them. Here the CDR3 DNA reads TGCAGTGCTAGACAGTCCTACGAGCAGTACTTC. As protein: CSARQSYEQYF.

This clonotype was observed at least ten times. The chain is built from TRBV27 and TRBJ2-3; a weak D match, TRBD2 (5 bases). V was shortened by 3 bases and J by 1 base, with 11 bases between the two germline ends. This CDR3 is built from 15 residues. The germline gives CDR1 MNHEY, CDR2 SMNVEV (reference sequence). The CDR3 protein is CASSFRTPRTDTQYF. The CDR3 DNA follows: TGTGCCAGCAGTTTTCGGACTCCTCGCACAGATACGCAGTATTTT.

The chain uses TRBV6-2 or TRBV6-3 and TRBJ2-1; 9 bases align to TRBD2. V gave up 0 bases and J gave up 8 bases; unmatched junction bases: 14. This CDR3 comprises 18 residues. Germline CDR1 is MNHEY and CDR2 is SVGEGT. As DNA, the CDR3 is TGTGCCAGCAGTTACTCTCCAAAGGGTGCGGGAGGGCCCGATGAGCAGTTCTTC. Protein: CASSYSPKGAGGPDEQFF.

This clonotype was counted at least ten times. This sequence joins TRBV29-1 and TRBJ2-3, with 13 nucleotides matching TRBD2. The germline gives CDR1 SQVTM, CDR2 ANQGSEA. V lost 6 bases to trimming and J lost 8 bases; unmatched junction nucleotides: 14. This CDR3 is 16 amino acids long. The CDR3 region has the DNA TGCAGCGTCCCAAGGACTAGCGGGAGTACTTTCGTTACGCAGTATTTT. Amino acid sequence: CSVPRTSGSTFVTQYF.

This clonotype was counted at least ten times. V gene TRBV2 combines with J gene TRBJ2-7; D ambiguous. V shed 7 bases and J shed 1 base, with 11 bases lying between them. The germline V gene encodes CDR1 SNHLY and CDR2 FYNNEI. The CDR3 is 13 residues long. The CDR3 DNA reads TGTGCCAGCATAGGACCGTTATCCTACGAGCAGTACTTC. The encoded protein is CASIGPLSYEQYF.

This clonotype came up many times. The V call is TRBV5-1, the J call TRBJ2-1; D is uncertain. CDR1 is SGHRS, CDR2 YFSETQ, per germline. CDR3 length: 13 amino acids. The germline V and J ends were trimmed by 3 bases and 6 bases, with 10 bases remaining between them. This chain's CDR3 is CASSSSGPNEQFF. The CDR3 bases are TGCGCCAGCAGCTCCTCAGGACCCAATGAGCAGTTCTTC.

This clonotype was observed a handful of times. The V call is TRBV5-4, the J call TRBJ1-1; D perhaps matches TRBD1 (5 bases). The CDR3 extends over 16 amino acids. Trimming stripped 0 bases from V and 0 bases from J, with 12 bases between. Germline V gives CDR1 SGHNT, CDR2 YYREEE (reference sequence). This CDR3 is CASSLGGHSLNTEAFF. CDR3 coding DNA: TGTGCCAGCAGCTTGGGGGGCCATAGCCTGAACACTGAAGCTTTCTTT. Variable domain in full (rest from reference TRBV5-4 and TRBJ1-1): ETGVTQSPTHLIKTRGQQVTLRCSSQSGHNTVSWYQQALGQGPQFIFQYYREEENGRGNFPPRFSGLQFPNYSSELNVNALELDDSALYLCASSLGGHSLNTEAFFGQGTRLTVV.

Many counts were recorded for this clonotype. The chain is built from TRBV20-1 and TRBJ1-1, with 8 bases aligning to TRBD1. After removal of 7 bases from V and 1 base from J, the junction contained 5 bases not matched to a gene. This CDR3 region has 13 residues. Germline lookup yields CDR1 DFQATT and CDR2 SNEGSKA (reference sequence). CDR3 in amino acids: CSVPGQANTEAFF. The CDR3 coding sequence is TGCAGTGTCCCGGGACAGGCGAACACTGAAGCTTTCTTT.

The rearrangement links TRBV15 to TRBJ2-3, with 7 bases matching TRBD1. Trimming took 5 bases from V and 1 from J; bases not matched to a gene: 12. The CDR3 is made up of 17 amino acids. Germline V gives CDR1 LNHNV, CDR2 YYDKDF (reference sequence). For the CDR3, the DNA is TGTGCCACCAGCTCTCGTCGGCGGACAGGCGGCACAGATACGCAGTATTTT. Protein: CATSSRRRTGGTDTQYF.

This clonotype came up many times. This chain links TRBV27 with TRBJ2-3; 8 bases map to TRBD2. CDR3 length equals 17 residues. Trimming cost V 5 bases and J 2 bases; bases outside gene matches: 12. Germline CDR1 MNHEY, CDR2 SMNVEV (reference sequence). The CDR3 region is CASSVGGRPPFTDTQYF. For the CDR3, the DNA is TGTGCCAGCAGTGTAGGCGGGAGGCCTCCTTTCACAGATACGCAGTATTTT.

In this sample, this clonotype turned up many times. The CDR3 coding sequence is TGTGCCACCAGTGATTTAACTAGCGGGAGTGAGACCCAGTACTTC. It translates to CATSDLTSGSETQYF. J is TRBJ2-5 and V is TRBV24-1; 11 nucleotides match TRBD2. CDR3 length: 15 amino acids. Germline V gives CDR1 KGHDR, CDR2 SFDVKD. Losses at the gene ends were 1 base for V and 5 bases for J; bases not matched to a gene: 2.

This clonotype was seen repeatedly, ten times or more. The chain couples TRBV2 to TRBJ2-7; 7 bases match TRBD2. CDR3 size: 15 residues. CDR1 and CDR2 from the germline V gene are SNHLY and FYNNEI. V was pared by 2 bases and J by 2 bases, with 6 bases of the junction left unmatched. The CDR3 bases are TGTGCCAGCAGTGAAACTAGCGATGGAACCTACGAGCAGTACTTC. Its protein is CASSETSDGTYEQYF.

This clonotype was seen only a few times. This chain joins TRBV2 and TRBJ1-4; no firm D call. CDR1 SNHLY and CDR2 FYNNEI come from the germline V gene. The V and J ends lost 9 bases and 8 bases respectively, with 28 bases between them. This CDR3 spans 17 amino acids. For the CDR3, the DNA is TGTGCCAGTCCAACACCCCACAACTCTCGATCGGGCGAAAAACTGTTTTTT. This codes for CASPTPHNSRSGEKLFF. Filled out from reference TRBV2 and TRBJ1-4, the complete variable domain reads EPEVTQTPSHQVTQMGQEVILRCVPISNHLYFYWYRQILGQKVEFLVSFYNNEISEKSEIFDDQFSVERPDGSNFTLKIRSTKLEDSAMYFCASPTPHNSRSGEKLFFGSGTQLSVL.

This clonotype was observed at least ten times. This chain links TRBV7-8 with TRBJ2-5; D possibly corresponds to TRBD2 (5 bases). The CDR3 extends over 13 amino acids. With 4 bases removed from V and 9 bases from J, the gap between germline ends came to 15 bases. Germline CDR1 is SGHVS and CDR2 is FQNEAQ. The CDR3 coding sequence is TGTGCCAGCAGCTCCGGGGTAGCTGAGGCCCAGTACTTC. As protein: CASSSGVAEAQYF.

The rearrangement links TRBV10-3 to TRBJ1-2, with 8 bases matching TRBD1. CDR1 ENHRY and CDR2 SYGVKD come from the germline V gene. There are 14 residues in the CDR3. The ends lost 7 bases at V and 8 bases at J; junction bases unmatched: 12. CDR3 loop: CAITRGQGLGGYTF. The CDR3 DNA reads as TGTGCCATCACCCGAGGACAGGGCTTAGGCGGCTACACCTTC.

This chain uses TRBV6-1 with TRBJ2-1, with D maybe TRBD1 (6 bases). The CDR3 totals 12 residues. Per the germline V gene, CDR1 is MNHNS and CDR2 is SASEGT. V dropped 5 bases and J dropped 15 bases, with 17 bases sitting between them. The CDR3 spells CASSRGTNDLFF. Here the CDR3 DNA reads TGTGCCAGCAGTAGAGGGACAAACGACCTGTTCTTC.

The sample holds a few counts of this clonotype. This sequence joins TRBV28 and TRBJ1-5; D remains ambiguous. V dropped 6 bases and J dropped 1 base, with 10 bases sitting between them. Per germline, CDR1 MDHEN and CDR2 SYDVKM. The CDR3 totals 14 residues. The CDR3 reads CASSPILSNQPQHF. CDR3 coding DNA: TGTGCCAGCAGCCCGATTCTAAGCAATCAGCCCCAGCATTTT.

A note on this clonotype: The DNA is left out, because the CDR3 cannot be placed on it with certainty; the CDR3 is given as TCRdb lists it. The rearrangement joins TRBV7-2 to TRBJ1-3; the table's D gene call, TRBD1, was not cross checked with the DNA. Germline V lookup: CDR1 SGHTA, CDR2 FQGNSA. 14 amino acids form the CDR3, both terminal residues included. The CDR3 loop is CASSFGEGTGSNYF.

This clonotype was seen many times. The rearrangement joins TRBV28 to TRBJ1-1; the D is unclear. CDR1 MDHEN and CDR2 SYDVKM come from the germline V gene. V was pared by 3 bases and J by 5 bases, with 13 bases between. The CDR3 extends over 14 amino acids. CDR3 sequence: CASSLGLGRTEAFF. The CDR3, as DNA: TGTGCCAGCAGTTTGGGGTTGGGGAGAACTGAAGCTTTCTTT.

This chain links TRBV5-5 with TRBJ1-2; D might be TRBD1 (6 bases). The CDR3 loop spans 13 amino acids. Germline V gives CDR1 SGHKS, CDR2 YYEKEE (reference sequence). V shed 4 bases and J shed 7 bases, with 14 bases lying between them. Here the CDR3 reads CASSIGGLFGYTF. The DNA for the CDR3 is TGTGCCAGCAGCATCGGGGGGCTCTTTGGCTACACCTTC. The complete variable domain, with remaining parts taken from reference TRBV5-5 and TRBJ1-2, reads DAGVTQSPTHLIKTRGQQVTLRCSPISGHKSVSWYQQVLGQGPQFIFQYYEKEERGRGNFPDRFSARQFPNYSSELNVNALLLGDSALYLCASSIGGLFGYTFGSGTRLTVV.

The rearrangement joins TRBV3-1 to TRBJ2-5; 10 bases align to TRBD2. The trim removed 2 bases at V and 0 bases at J, leaving 12 bases unmatched. The CDR3 contains 19 residues. Germline V gene lookup returns CDR1 LGHDT and CDR2 YNNKEL (reference sequence). CDR3 amino acids: CASSQNPLLAGANQETQYF. In nucleotides, the CDR3 is TGTGCCAGCAGCCAAAACCCCCTCCTAGCGGGAGCGAACCAAGAGACCCAGTACTTC.

This clonotype was detected many times. The chain uses TRBV7-8 and TRBJ2-7; no definite D call. Per germline, CDR1 SGHVS and CDR2 FQNEAQ. The CDR3 has 17 amino acids. The V end lost 4 bases, the J end lost 2 bases, and 21 bases lay between the germline ends. In DNA, the CDR3 is TGTGCCAGCAGCTCCAGACCCCTTATAACCCTTCCCTACGAGCAGTACTTC. Translating it yields CASSSRPLITLPYEQYF.

In this sample, this clonotype turned up many times. The chain couples TRBV7-9 to TRBJ1-1; D is perhaps TRBD1 (5 bases). The germline V gene has CDR1 SEHNR and CDR2 FQNEAQ (reference sequence). V gave up 1 base and J gave up 7 bases, with 10 bases separating them. The length of the CDR3 is 13 residues. The CDR3 region is CASSLEGVGEAFF. DNA for the CDR3: TGTGCCAGCAGCTTAGAAGGGGTTGGTGAAGCTTTCTTT.

This clonotype showed up just a few times. The chain couples TRBV20-1 to TRBJ2-1, with D possibly TRBD2 on 5 matching bases. The V end lost 6 bases, the J end lost 6 bases, and 30 bases lay between the germline ends. Germline V gene data show CDR1 as DFQATT and CDR2 as SNEGSKA (reference sequence). The CDR3 has 18 amino acids. CDR3 bases: TGCAGTGCCAGACGCCCCTTCGTACCAGCGGCTTGGGGCAATGAGCAGTTCTTC. As protein: CSARRPFVPAAWGNEQFF.

The rearrangement links TRBV7-8 to TRBJ1-4, with D possibly matching TRBD1 (5 bases). The CDR3 totals 13 residues. Trimming shortened V by 3 bases and J by 6 bases, and 8 bases separated the two germline ends. Germline CDR1 SGHVS, CDR2 FQNEAQ. Here the CDR3 reads CASSFRQHEKLFF. The CDR3, as DNA: TGTGCCAGCAGCTTTAGACAGCATGAAAAACTGTTTTTT.

CDR3: CASSYSRGVEGYTF. The DNA for the CDR3 is TGTGCCAGCAGTTACTCCCGCGGCGTGGAAGGCTACACCTTC. This chain links TRBV6-2 or TRBV6-3 with TRBJ1-2; D call uncertain. Germline V gives CDR1 MNHEY, CDR2 SVGEGT. The CDR3 runs to 14 residues. Trimming took off 0 bases at V and 8 bases at J, with 13 bases between the two ends.